This T cell receptor beta chain was sequenced in a study of T-cell reconstitution after alpha-beta-depleted transplantation in children. Many counts were recorded for this clonotype. A library of TCRbeta sequences, prepared with unique molecular identifiers, was generated. In TCRdb, the PCR reads were re-called with MiXCR into one record per CDR3 protein. Here the sample spans approximately 83,000 distinct CDR3 sequences, 7% to 10% being singletons. V dropped 3 bases and J dropped 0; count of bases not matched to a gene: 14. In germline, CDR1 is DFQATT, CDR2 SNEGSKA (reference sequence). The CDR3 loop spans 20 amino acids.

This TCR derives from a human donor who donated a stem cell graft to a child with congenital amegakaryocytic thrombocytopenia. Sequenced here: PBMCs from the stem cell graft donor, sampled from the stem cell graft. The chain employs TRBV20-1 and TRBJ2-1; 13 positions match TRBD2. The CDR3 DNA reads as TGCAGTGCTAGGGAAGACCCCCGGACTAGCGGGGGCCTCTCCTACAATGAGCAGTTCTTC. Translated: CSAREDPRTSGGLSYNEQFF.